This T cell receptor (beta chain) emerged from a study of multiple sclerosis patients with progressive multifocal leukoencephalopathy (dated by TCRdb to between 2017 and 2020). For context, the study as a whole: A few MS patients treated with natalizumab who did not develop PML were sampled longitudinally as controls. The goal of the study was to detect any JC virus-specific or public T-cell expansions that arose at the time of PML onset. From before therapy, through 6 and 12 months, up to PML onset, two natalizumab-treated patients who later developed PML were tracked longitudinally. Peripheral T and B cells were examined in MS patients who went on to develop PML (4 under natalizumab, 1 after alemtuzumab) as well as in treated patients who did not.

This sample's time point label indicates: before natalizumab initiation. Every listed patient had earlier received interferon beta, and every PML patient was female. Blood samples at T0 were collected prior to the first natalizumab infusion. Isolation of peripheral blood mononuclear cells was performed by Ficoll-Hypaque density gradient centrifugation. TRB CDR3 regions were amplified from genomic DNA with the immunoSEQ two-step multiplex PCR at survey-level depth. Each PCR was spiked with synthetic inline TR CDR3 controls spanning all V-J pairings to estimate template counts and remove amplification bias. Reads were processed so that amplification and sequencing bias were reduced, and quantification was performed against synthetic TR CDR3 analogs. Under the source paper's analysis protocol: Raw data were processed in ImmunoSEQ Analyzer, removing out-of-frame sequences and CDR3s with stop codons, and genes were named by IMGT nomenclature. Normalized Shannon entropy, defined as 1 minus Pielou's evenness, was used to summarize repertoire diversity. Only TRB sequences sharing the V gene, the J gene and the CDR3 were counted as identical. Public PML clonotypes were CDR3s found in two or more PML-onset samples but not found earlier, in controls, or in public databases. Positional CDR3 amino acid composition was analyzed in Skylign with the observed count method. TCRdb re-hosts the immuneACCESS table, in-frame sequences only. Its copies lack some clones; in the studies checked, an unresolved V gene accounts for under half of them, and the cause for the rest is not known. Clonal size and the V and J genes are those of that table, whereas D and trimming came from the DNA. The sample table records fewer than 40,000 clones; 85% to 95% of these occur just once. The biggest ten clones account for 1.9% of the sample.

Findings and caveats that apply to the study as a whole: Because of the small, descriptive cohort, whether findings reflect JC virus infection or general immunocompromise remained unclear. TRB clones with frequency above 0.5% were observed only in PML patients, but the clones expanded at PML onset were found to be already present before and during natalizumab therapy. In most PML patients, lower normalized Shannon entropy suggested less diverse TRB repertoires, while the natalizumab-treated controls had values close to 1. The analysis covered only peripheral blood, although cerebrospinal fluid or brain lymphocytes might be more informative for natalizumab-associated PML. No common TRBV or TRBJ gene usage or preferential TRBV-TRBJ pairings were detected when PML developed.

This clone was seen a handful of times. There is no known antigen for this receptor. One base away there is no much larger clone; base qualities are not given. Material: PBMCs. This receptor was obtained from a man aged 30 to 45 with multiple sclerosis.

The DNA sequence is TGTGCCAGCTTATTTGCCAAAAACATTCAGTACTTC. Translated, this gives CASLFAKNIQYF. The rearrangement joined TRBV2 to TRBJ2-4; no D gene is confidently identified. Relative to germline, V is 8 bases shorter and J is 1 base shorter, with 6 bases between their ends. Taken from cysteine to phenylalanine, the CDR3 has 12 residues. Here the CDR3 DNA is all that survives: 36 bases in frame from base 1. For CDR1 and CDR2, the germline V gene lists SNHLY and FYNNEI.